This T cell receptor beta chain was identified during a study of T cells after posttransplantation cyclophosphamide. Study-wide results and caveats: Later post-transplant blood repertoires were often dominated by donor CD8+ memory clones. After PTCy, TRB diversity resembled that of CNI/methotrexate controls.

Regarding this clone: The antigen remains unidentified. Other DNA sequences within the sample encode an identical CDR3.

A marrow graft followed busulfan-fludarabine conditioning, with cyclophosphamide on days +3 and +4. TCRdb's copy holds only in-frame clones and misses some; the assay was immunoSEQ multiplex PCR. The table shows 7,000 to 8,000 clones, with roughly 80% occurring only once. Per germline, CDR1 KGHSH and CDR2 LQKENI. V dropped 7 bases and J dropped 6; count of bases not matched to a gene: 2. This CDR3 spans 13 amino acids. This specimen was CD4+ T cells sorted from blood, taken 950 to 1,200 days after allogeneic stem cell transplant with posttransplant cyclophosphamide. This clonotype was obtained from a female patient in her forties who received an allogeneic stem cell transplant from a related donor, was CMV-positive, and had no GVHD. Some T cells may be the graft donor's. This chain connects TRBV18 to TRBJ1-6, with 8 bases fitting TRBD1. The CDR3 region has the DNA TGTGCCAGCTTGGGACAGGCTAATTCACCCCTCCACTTT. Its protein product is CASLGQANSPLHF.